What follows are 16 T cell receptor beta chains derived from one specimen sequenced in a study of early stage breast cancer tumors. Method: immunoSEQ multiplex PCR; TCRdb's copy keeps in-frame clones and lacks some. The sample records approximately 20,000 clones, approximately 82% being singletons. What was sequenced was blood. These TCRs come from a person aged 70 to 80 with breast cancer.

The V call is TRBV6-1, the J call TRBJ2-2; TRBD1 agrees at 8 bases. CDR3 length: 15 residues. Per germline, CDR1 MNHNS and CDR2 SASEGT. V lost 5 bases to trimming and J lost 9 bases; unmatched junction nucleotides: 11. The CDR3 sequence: CASSPSQGAERELFF. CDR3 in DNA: TGTGCCAGCAGTCCCTCCCAGGGGGCAGAAAGGGAGCTGTTTTTT.

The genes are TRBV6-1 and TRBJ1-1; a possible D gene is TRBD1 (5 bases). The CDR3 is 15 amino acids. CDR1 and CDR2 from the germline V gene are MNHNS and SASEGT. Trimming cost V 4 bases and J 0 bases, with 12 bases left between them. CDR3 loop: CASSVGDWLNTEAFF. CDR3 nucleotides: TGTGCCAGCAGTGTTGGGGACTGGCTGAACACTGAAGCTTTCTTT.

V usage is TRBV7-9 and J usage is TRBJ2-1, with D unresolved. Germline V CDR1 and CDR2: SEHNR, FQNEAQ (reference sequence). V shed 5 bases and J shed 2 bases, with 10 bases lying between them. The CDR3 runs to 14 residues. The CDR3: CASSVPPAYNEQFF. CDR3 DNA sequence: TGTGCCAGCAGCGTCCCCCCGGCCTACAATGAGCAGTTCTTC. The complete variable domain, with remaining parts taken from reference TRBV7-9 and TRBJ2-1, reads DTGVSQNPRHKITKRGQNVTFRCDPISEHNRLYWYRQTLGQGPEFLTYFQNEAQLEKSRLLSDRFSAERPKGSFSTLEIQRTEQGDSAMYLCASSVPPAYNEQFFGPGTRLTVL.

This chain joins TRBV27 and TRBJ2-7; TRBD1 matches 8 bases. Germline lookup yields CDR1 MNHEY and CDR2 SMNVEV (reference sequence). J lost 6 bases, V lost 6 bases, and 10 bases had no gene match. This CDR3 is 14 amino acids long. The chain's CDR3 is CASSLDRGIGEQYF. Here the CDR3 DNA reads TGTGCCAGCAGCTTAGACAGGGGCATCGGCGAGCAGTACTTC.

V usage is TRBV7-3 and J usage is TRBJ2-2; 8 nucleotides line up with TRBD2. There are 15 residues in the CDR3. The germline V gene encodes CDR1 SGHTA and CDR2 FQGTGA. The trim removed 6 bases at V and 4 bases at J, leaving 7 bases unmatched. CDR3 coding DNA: TGTGCCAGCAGTAACGGGGGGGGAGGCACCGGGGAGCTGTTTTTT. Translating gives CASSNGGGGTGELFF. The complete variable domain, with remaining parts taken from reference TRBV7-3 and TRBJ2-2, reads GAGVSQTPSNKVTEKGKYVELRCDPISGHTALYWYRQSLGQGPEFLIYFQGTGAADDSGLPNDRFFAVRPEGSVSTLKIQRTERGDSAVYLCASSNGGGGTGELFFGEGSRLTVL.

The CDR3, as DNA: TGCGCCAGCAGCCAAGATCGGTTAGATACGCAGTATTTT. Translation: CASSQDRLDTQYF. The V call is TRBV4-3, the J call TRBJ2-3, with unresolved D. V lost 0 bases and J 5 bases, leaving 6 bases between the germline ends. The V gene's germline CDR1 is LGHNA and CDR2 YSLEER. The CDR3 runs to 13 residues.

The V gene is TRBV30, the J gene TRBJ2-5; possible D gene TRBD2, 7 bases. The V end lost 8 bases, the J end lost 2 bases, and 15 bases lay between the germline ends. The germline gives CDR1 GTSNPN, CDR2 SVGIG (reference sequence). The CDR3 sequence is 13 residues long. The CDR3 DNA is TGTGCCGGATTAGGGGGGGGACAAGAGACCCAGTACTTC. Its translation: CAGLGGGQETQYF.

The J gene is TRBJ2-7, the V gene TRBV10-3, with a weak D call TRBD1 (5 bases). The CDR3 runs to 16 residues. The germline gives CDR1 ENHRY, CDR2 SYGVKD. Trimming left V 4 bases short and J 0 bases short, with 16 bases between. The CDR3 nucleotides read TGTGCCATCAGTGCCTCCGACAGACAAGGCTCCTACGAGCAGTACTTC. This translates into CAISASDRQGSYEQYF.

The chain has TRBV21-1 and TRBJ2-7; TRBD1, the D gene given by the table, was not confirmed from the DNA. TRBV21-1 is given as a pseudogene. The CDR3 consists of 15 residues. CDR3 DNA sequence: TGTGCCAGCAGCCCATCGACAGGGAGCTCCTACGAGCAGTACTTC. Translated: CASSPSTGSSYEQYF.

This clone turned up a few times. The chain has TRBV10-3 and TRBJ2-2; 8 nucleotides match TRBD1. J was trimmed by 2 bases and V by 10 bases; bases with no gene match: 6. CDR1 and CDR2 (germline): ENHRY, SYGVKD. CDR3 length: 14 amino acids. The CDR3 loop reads CATRQGQNTGELFF. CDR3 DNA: TGTGCCACGCGACAGGGGCAAAACACCGGGGAGCTGTTTTTT.

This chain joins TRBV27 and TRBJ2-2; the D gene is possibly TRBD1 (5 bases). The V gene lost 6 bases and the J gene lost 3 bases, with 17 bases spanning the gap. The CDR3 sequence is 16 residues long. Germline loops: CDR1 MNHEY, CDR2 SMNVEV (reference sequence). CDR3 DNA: TGTGCCAGCAGAAAAGACAGAGGAGAAGACACCGGGGAGCTGTTTTTT. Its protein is CASRKDRGEDTGELFF.

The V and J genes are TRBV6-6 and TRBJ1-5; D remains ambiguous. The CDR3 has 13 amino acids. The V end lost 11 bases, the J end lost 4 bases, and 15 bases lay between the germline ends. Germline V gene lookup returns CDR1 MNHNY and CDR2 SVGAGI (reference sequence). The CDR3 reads CASQRQQNQPQHF. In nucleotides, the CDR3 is TGTGCCTCACAGCGGCAACAAAATCAGCCCCAGCATTTT.

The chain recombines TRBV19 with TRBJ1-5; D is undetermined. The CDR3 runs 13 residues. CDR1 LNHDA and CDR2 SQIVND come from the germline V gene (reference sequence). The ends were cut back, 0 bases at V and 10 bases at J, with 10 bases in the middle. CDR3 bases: TGTGCCAGTAGTATAGATATTGGGCGTCCCCAGCATTTT. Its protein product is CASSIDIGRPQHF.

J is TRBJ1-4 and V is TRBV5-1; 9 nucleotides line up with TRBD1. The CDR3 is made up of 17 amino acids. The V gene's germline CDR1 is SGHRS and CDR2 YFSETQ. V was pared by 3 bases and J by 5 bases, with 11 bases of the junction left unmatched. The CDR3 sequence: CASSWTGVRPPNEKLFF. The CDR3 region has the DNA TGCGCCAGCAGCTGGACAGGGGTGAGGCCCCCGAATGAAAAACTGTTTTTT.

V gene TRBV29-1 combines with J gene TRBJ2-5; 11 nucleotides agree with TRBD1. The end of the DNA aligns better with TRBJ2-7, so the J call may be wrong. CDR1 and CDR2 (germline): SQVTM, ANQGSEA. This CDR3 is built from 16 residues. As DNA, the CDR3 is TGCAGCGTTGCGGCCGGGACAGGGGGGGCCTCCTACGAGCAGTACTTC. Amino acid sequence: CSVAAGTGGASYEQYF.

CDR3 protein: CASSKYPGPPSSYGYTF. CDR3 nucleotides: TGTGCCAGCAGCAAATATCCAGGTCCTCCCTCTTCCTATGGCTACACCTTC. The chain links TRBV21-1 to TRBJ1-2; TRBD1 is taken as the D call from the table, unchecked against the DNA. TRBV21-1 is designated a pseudogene. CDR3 length: 17 residues.